This record covers a single TCR beta chain. Its target is not known. Sequence at one end of the junction differs from germline and may be a read error. This sample is drawn from a study of tumor-infiltrating lymphocytes in primary liver carcinoma. Overall study: Men and women, 30 to 69 years of age, made up the patients. Spanning 4.2 to 10 cm, the tumors were T1-T3 N0M0. Study-level findings and limits: Tumor-blood pairs (like tumor-adjacent pairs) overlapped less than tumor region pairs did.

With around 500 ng total RNA as template and a constant-region primer, TCR beta cDNA was made. For TCR beta, libraries were produced by three nested multiplex PCR rounds using slightly modified ARM-PCR. Running 10 cycles apiece, the first two PCR rounds relied on TRBV1-TRBV30 forward primers together with a C-beta reverse primer. TCRdb re-derived calls from the multiplex PCR reads in MiXCR, one entry per CDR3 protein. The repertoire holds about 200,000 distinct CDR3 sequences, with 85% as singletons. This CDR3 is built from 15 residues. Germline values: CDR1 SGHAT, CDR2 FQNNGV. From about 19-30 mg of unsorted bulk tissue, DNA and RNA were co-extracted together.

Sequencing was carried out using tumor tissue from primary liver carcinoma. The receptor's source is a man aged 35 to 55 with primary liver carcinoma and hepatitis B virus infection. V usage is TRBV11-2 and J usage is TRBJ2-7; D might be TRBD1 (5 bases). In DNA, the CDR3 is TGTACCAGCAGCTCATCGGCAGGGTTTTCCTATGAGCAGTACTTC. Translated, it gives CTSSSSAGFSYEQYF.